This T cell receptor beta chain was captured in a study of spatial heterogeneity in lung cancer. The time point denotes: sample taken at primary tumor resection. The donor population consisted of about 75 patients with untreated, early-stage non-small cell lung cancer. Whole RNA, isolated from tumor, nontumor lung or frozen PBMC, was sequenced without prior sorting. Trimming cost V 5 bases and J 0 bases; bases outside gene matches: 13. The CDR3 loop spans 19 amino acids. The V gene's germline CDR1 is SEHNR and CDR2 FQNEAQ (reference sequence). Study-level findings and limits: More often at tumor resection than at routine follow-up, ubiquitous expanded tumor TCRs were detected in the blood.

TCR cDNA molecules each had a unique molecular identifier. TCRdb redid the calling of the 5' RACE reads with MiXCR, one entry per CDR3 protein. The sample lists 45,000 to 55,000 distinct CDR3 sequences, roughly 5.2% occurring once. This clonotype was counted ten times or more. The antigen remains undetermined. The chain carries TRBV7-9 and TRBJ2-1, with 10 nucleotides matching TRBD2. This material consisted of PBMCs, taken at surgery. The receptor was isolated from a male donor with early-stage non-small cell lung cancer. The CDR3 reads CASSPSRTSGGLSYNEQFF. Written as DNA, the CDR3 is TGTGCCAGCAGCCCTAGCCGGACTAGCGGAGGTCTCTCCTACAATGAGCAGTTCTTC.